This T cell receptor (beta chain) was observed in a study of control samples from healthy donors and cancer patients. This table comes from immunoSEQ multiplex PCR, and its TCRdb copy is limited to in-frame clones, with some not included. This sample carries about 150,000 clones, 94% of them seen once, and the ten largest clones take approximately 6%. The origin of this receptor is a man aged 40-49 years in good health. The sample consisted of blood.

Here the CDR3 reads CASARRAINEKLFF. CDR3 coding DNA: TGTGCCAGCGCCCGCAGGGCCATTAATGAAAAACTGTTTTTT. This rearrangement joins TRBV21-1 to TRBJ1-4; the tabulated D call, TRBD1, remains unverified against the DNA. TRBV21-1 is a pseudogene segment. CDR3 length equals 14 residues.